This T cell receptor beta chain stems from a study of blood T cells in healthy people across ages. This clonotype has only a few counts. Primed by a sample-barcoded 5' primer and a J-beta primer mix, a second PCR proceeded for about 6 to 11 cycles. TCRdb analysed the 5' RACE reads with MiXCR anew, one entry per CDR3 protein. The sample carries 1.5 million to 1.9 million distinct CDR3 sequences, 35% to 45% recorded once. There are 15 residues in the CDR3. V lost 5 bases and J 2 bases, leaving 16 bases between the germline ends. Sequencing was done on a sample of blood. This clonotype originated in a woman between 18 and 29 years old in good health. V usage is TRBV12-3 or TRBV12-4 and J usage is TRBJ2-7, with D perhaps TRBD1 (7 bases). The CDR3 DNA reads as TGTGCCAGCAGTATCGCCCAGGGGGGCCCCTACGAGCAGTACTTC. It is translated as CASSIAQGGPYEQYF.